These 11 T cell receptor beta chains share one sample of origin, sequenced in a study of cytomegalovirus exposure and HLA in healthy donors. It was with 60 Vbeta and 13 Jbeta primers that the PCR ran. TCRdb keeps only in-frame clones here, not all; method: immunoSEQ multiplex PCR. The table records 160,000 or so clones, about two thirds of them present only once. Sequencing was done on a sample of PBMCs. Receptors were obtained from a woman in her 30s in good health and CMV-seronegative.

The chain has TRBV27 and TRBJ1-5; 9 nucleotides match TRBD1. Germline V gene lookup returns CDR1 MNHEY and CDR2 SMNVEV (reference sequence). After removal of 8 bases from V and 6 bases from J, the junction contained 8 bases not matched to a gene. The CDR3 has 14 residues. The CDR3 DNA sequence: TGTGCCAGCGGGACAGGGAAGTTCGGTCAGCCCCAGCATTTT. Residues: CASGTGKFGQPQHF.

V and J are TRBV9 and TRBJ1-3; 7 bases line up with TRBD1. CDR1 and CDR2 from the germline V gene are SGDLS and YYNGEE. Trimming cost V 4 bases and J 8 bases; bases outside gene matches: 12. This CDR3 region has 15 residues. In DNA, the CDR3 is TGTGCCAGCAGCCCCGGGACAGAGAAGGTGCACACCATATATTTT. It codes for CASSPGTEKVHTIYF.

Worth noting for this clone: A junction boundary mismatches the germline segment, possibly from a read error. V usage is TRBV7-7 and J usage is TRBJ1-4, with 7 bases aligning to TRBD1. This CDR3 has 14 residues. CDR1 is SSHAT and CDR2 is FNYEAQ in the germline V gene (reference sequence). Here the CDR3 DNA reads TGTGCTAGCAGCTCCGGACAGGTTAATGAAAAACTGTTTTTT. This gives the protein CASSSGQVNEKLFF.

The rearrangement joins TRBV6-4 to TRBJ2-7; D gene ambiguous. CDR1 and CDR2 (germline): MRHNA, SNTAGT. The V end lost 6 bases, the J end lost 3 bases, and 3 bases lay between the germline ends. This CDR3 has 10 amino acids. The CDR3 DNA sequence: TGTGCCAGCAGCCACTACGAGCAGTACTTC. Amino acids: CASSHYEQYF.

In regard to this clone: This sample includes further DNA sequences coding for the same CDR3. The gene calls are TRBV7-2 and TRBJ2-3; perhaps TRBD2 as D (7 bases). Germline V gene data show CDR1 as SGHTA and CDR2 as FQGNSA. The ends were cut back, 2 bases at V and 5 bases at J, with 14 bases in the middle. This CDR3 comprises 15 residues. CDR3 amino acids: CASSLYGGLGDTQYF. CDR3 nucleotides: TGTGCCAGCAGCTTATACGGGGGGCTCGGAGATACGCAGTATTTT.

The chain combines TRBV7-2 with TRBJ1-1; the D gene is possibly TRBD1 (6 bases). The ends were cut back, 2 bases at V and 1 base at J, with 11 bases in the middle. Germline lookup yields CDR1 SGHTA and CDR2 FQGNSA. This CDR3 spans 15 amino acids. The CDR3 here is CASSLYGTPNTEAFF. The DNA of the CDR3 is TGTGCCAGCAGCTTATATGGGACACCGAACACTGAAGCTTTCTTT.

The rearrangement links TRBV5-6 to TRBJ1-1; D gene unclear. This CDR3 contains 14 residues. The germline V gene encodes CDR1 SGHDT and CDR2 YYEEEE. Trimming pared 0 bases from V and 6 bases from J, leaving 12 bases between. CDR3 residues: CASSLVEGGSEAFF. Written as DNA, the CDR3 is TGTGCCAGCAGCTTGGTGGAGGGAGGGTCTGAAGCTTTCTTT.

This clone was recorded a few times. This chain joins TRBV9 and TRBJ1-6; tentative D call: TRBD1 (6 bases). Between the trimmed V and J ends, which lost 3 bases and 10 bases, there was a span of 17 bases. The CDR3 totals 15 residues. Germline assignment: CDR1 SGDLS and CDR2 YYNGEE. The CDR3 sequence is CASSAGDIGRSPLHF. CDR3 nucleotide sequence: TGTGCCAGCAGCGCAGGGGACATTGGCCGCTCACCCCTCCACTTT.

CDR3 in DNA: TGTGCCAGCGGCTGGGGGGATACAGATACGCAGTATTTT. Translating it yields CASGWGDTDTQYF. This chain links TRBV6-6 with TRBJ2-3; maybe TRBD2 (6 bases). The germline V and J ends were trimmed by 8 bases and 3 bases, with 12 bases remaining between them. CDR1 MNHNY and CDR2 SVGAGI come from the germline V gene (reference sequence). The CDR3 is 13 residues long.

The chain carries TRBV25-1 and TRBJ1-1; D not certain. The V end lost 8 bases, the J end lost 1 base, and 8 bases lay between the germline ends. The germline V gene encodes CDR1 MGHDK and CDR2 SYGVNS. This CDR3 has 12 amino acids. CDR3 nucleotides: TGTGCCAGCGGCTTTGAGAACACTGAAGCTTTCTTT. This codes for CASGFENTEAFF.

The chain uses TRBV28 and TRBJ2-5; a possible D gene is TRBD1 (5 bases). This CDR3 is built from 13 residues. Trimming cost V 3 bases and J 1 base, with 6 bases left between them. Germline V gives CDR1 MDHEN, CDR2 SYDVKM. The CDR3 loop reads CASSLTVQETQYF. DNA for the CDR3: TGTGCCAGCAGTTTGACAGTCCAAGAGACCCAGTACTTC.